Each of the 19 T cell receptor beta chains below was sequenced from the same sample in a study of CD8+ T cells in alopecia areata. Specified treatment: oral pan-JAK inhibitor, 5-10 mg twice daily. Sequencing used cDNA as its template, made by extracting RNA and reverse transcribing it. Sequenced by immunoSEQ multiplex PCR; TCRdb stores in-frame clones only, minus some. The table shows roughly 120,000 clones, with about half occurring only once. The sample was CD4+ T cells sorted from blood, taken at week 4, from a patient treated with tofacitinib. The origin of the receptors is a human donor with alopecia areata.

V gene TRBV10-3 combines with J gene TRBJ1-1; perhaps TRBD1 as D (5 bases). The germline V gene encodes CDR1 ENHRY and CDR2 SYGVKD. CDR3 size: 12 residues. V was cut by 10 bases and J by 3 bases, with 12 bases left in between. In DNA form, the CDR3 reads TGTGCCACCACGGGGGGGGACACTGAAGCTTTCTTT. Translating gives CATTGGDTEAFF.

This clone has only one observation. V and J are TRBV5-1 and TRBJ1-1, with D possibly TRBD1 on 5 matching bases. Germline V gives CDR1 SGHRS, CDR2 YFSETQ. With 4 bases removed from V and 7 bases from J, the gap between germline ends came to 11 bases. The CDR3 totals 12 residues. CDR3 loop: CASSAGTDEAFF. The CDR3 bases are TGCGCCAGCAGCGCGGGGACGGATGAAGCTTTCTTT.

This chain joins TRBV30 and TRBJ2-7, with 12 nucleotides matching TRBD2. Germline V gene sequence: CDR1 GTSNPN, CDR2 SVGIG (reference sequence). This CDR3 spans 15 amino acids. V lost 2 bases and J lost 2; bases outside the gene matches: 4. The CDR3 is CAWSRRTSGTYEQYF. The DNA for the CDR3 is TGTGCCTGGAGTCGGAGGACTAGCGGGACCTACGAGCAGTACTTC.

This clone was seen a handful of times. The chain carries TRBV5-1 and TRBJ2-5; D not certain. CDR1 and CDR2 (germline): SGHRS, YFSETQ. The V end lost 0 bases, the J end lost 3 bases, and 3 bases lay between the germline ends. The CDR3 loop spans 12 amino acids. The CDR3 reads CASSLEEETQYF. As DNA, the CDR3 is TGCGCCAGCAGCTTGGAAGAAGAGACCCAGTACTTC.

This chain connects TRBV4-1 to TRBJ2-5; 7 nucleotides agree with TRBD2. Trimming at V came to 1 base and at J to 4 bases, leaving 9 bases not matched to a gene. From germline, CDR1 is MGHRA and CDR2 YSYEKL. The CDR3 contains 16 residues. The DNA for the CDR3 is TGCGCCAGCAGCCAAGGGCGTACTGGGAGGGGAGAGACCCAGTACTTC. Translation gives CASSQGRTGRGETQYF.

This chain links TRBV11-2 with TRBJ1-5, with D perhaps matching TRBD1 (5 bases). Trimming stripped 0 bases from V and 5 bases from J, with 5 bases between. The CDR3 length is 13 residues. Germline loops: CDR1 SGHAT, CDR2 FQNNGV. In nucleotides, the CDR3 is TGTGCCAGCAGCTTAGAGGGGCATCAGCCCCAGCATTTT. It codes for CASSLEGHQPQHF.

This clone was recorded once. V and J are TRBV25-1 and TRBJ2-4; a possible D gene is TRBD1 (5 bases). CDR1 and CDR2 (germline): MGHDK, SYGVNS. The germline V and J ends were trimmed by 4 bases and 8 bases, with 15 bases remaining between them. There are 14 residues in the CDR3. The chain's CDR3 is CASSATDSADIQYF. Written as DNA, the CDR3 is TGTGCCAGCAGTGCCACCGACAGTGCGGACATTCAGTACTTC.

The sample holds one count of this clone. The V gene is TRBV7-8, the J gene TRBJ1-5; D is possibly TRBD1 (5 bases). The germline gives CDR1 SGHVS, CDR2 FQNEAQ. Between the trimmed V and J ends, which lost 1 base and 2 bases, there was a span of 9 bases. The CDR3 runs to 15 residues. Here the CDR3 reads CASSLESGRNQPQHF. CDR3 bases: TGTGCCAGCAGCTTAGAATCGGGGCGCAATCAGCCCCAGCATTTT.

V is TRBV30 and J is TRBJ1-4; TRBD1 might be the D (5 bases). The CDR3 sequence is 14 residues long. The germline V gene encodes CDR1 GTSNPN and CDR2 SVGIG (reference sequence). Trimming cost V 2 bases and J 11 bases, with 18 bases left between them. CDR3 nucleotide sequence: TGTGCCTGGAGTCGGGGGACCGGGGAAGGGAAACTGTTTTTT. It yields the protein CAWSRGTGEGKLFF.

The V gene is TRBV30, the J gene TRBJ1-5; D unresolved. V was shortened by 0 bases and J by 1 base, with 7 bases between the two germline ends. The CDR3 has 14 amino acids. CDR1 and CDR2 from the germline V gene are GTSNPN and SVGIG (reference sequence). Here the CDR3 reads CAWSVSASNQPQHF. The CDR3 coding sequence is TGTGCCTGGAGTGTTTCTGCGAGCAATCAGCCCCAGCATTTT.

The chain has TRBV7-3 and TRBJ1-2, with 7 nucleotides matching TRBD1. Germline V gene sequence: CDR1 SGHTA, CDR2 FQGTGA. The CDR3 consists of 13 residues. V was clipped by 1 base and J by 6 bases; unmatched bases: 2. CDR3 nucleotides: TGTGCCAGCAGCTTAATAGGGGGCGATGGCTACACCTTC. This codes for CASSLIGGDGYTF.

This sequence joins TRBV29-1 and TRBJ2-3; 7 bases line up with TRBD1. The junction had 12 bases not matched to a gene; V was cut back by 5 bases and J by 4 bases. This CDR3 has 15 residues. Germline lookup yields CDR1 SQVTM and CDR2 ANQGSEA. In DNA form, the CDR3 reads TGCAGCGTTCGGTTCCGGGACAGCCGACCAGATACGCAGTATTTT. Protein sequence: CSVRFRDSRPDTQYF.

The chain links TRBV30 to TRBJ2-7; no reliable D call. CDR1 and CDR2 from the germline V gene are GTSNPN and SVGIG (reference sequence). The CDR3 has 12 residues. V gave up 3 bases and J gave up 6 bases, with 12 bases separating them. The CDR3 nucleotides read TGTGCCTGGAGGGGTTTAACACTCGAGCAGTACTTC. This translates into CAWRGLTLEQYF.

V and J are TRBV9 and TRBJ2-5; TRBD2 might be the D (5 bases). The CDR3 is made up of 15 amino acids. The V gene's germline CDR1 is SGDLS and CDR2 YYNGEE. V was shortened by 0 bases and J by 4 bases, with 13 bases between the two germline ends. In DNA, the CDR3 is TGTGCCAGCAGCGTAGATCTAGCCCCAGTAGAGACCCAGTACTTC. Translated, it gives CASSVDLAPVETQYF.

In this sample, this clone turned up a few times. This sample also contains other DNA sequences that code for the same CDR3. CDR3 loop: CSVERYNEQFF. The CDR3, as DNA: TGCAGCGTTGAAAGATACAATGAGCAGTTCTTC. The chain joins TRBV29-1 to TRBJ2-1; D not certain. V was clipped by 2 bases and J by 4 bases, with 3 bases between them. The CDR3 length is 11 residues. Germline CDR1 reads SQVTM; CDR2 reads ANQGSEA.

V usage is TRBV29-1 and J usage is TRBJ1-1; the match to TRBD1 covers 7 bases. With 4 bases clipped from V and 1 base from J, the junction kept 6 bases outside the gene matches. Germline V gene data show CDR1 as SQVTM and CDR2 as ANQGSEA. The CDR3 contains 14 residues. The CDR3 region has the DNA TGCAGCGTTGTGACAGGGTATGGGAACACTGAAGCTTTCTTT. It specifies CSVVTGYGNTEAFF.

This clone was counted once. This chain connects TRBV11-1 to TRBJ2-7; 14 bases are shared with TRBD2. With V trimmed by 4 bases and J by 7 bases, 6 bases remained unmatched. CDR1 and CDR2 (germline): SGHAT, FQDESV (reference sequence). The CDR3 totals 15 residues. CDR3 nucleotide sequence: TGTGCCAGCAGCTCCCGACTAGCGGGGGGGGAAGAGCAGTACTTC. Protein sequence: CASSSRLAGGEEQYF. The full variable domain, with the rest looked up from reference TRBV11-1 and TRBJ2-7, is EAEVAQSPRYKITEKSQAVAFWCDPISGHATLYWYRQILGQGPELLVQFQDESVVDDSQLPKDRFSAERLKGVDSTLKIQPAELGDSAMYLCASSSRLAGGEEQYFGPGTRLTVT.

There are many counts of this clone. The CDR3 DNA reads TGTGCCAGCAGCTTAGGAACTAGCGGGACTGAGCAGTTCTTC. This translates into CASSLGTSGTEQFF. The genes are TRBV7-9 and TRBJ2-1, with 10 bases matching TRBD2. This CDR3 spans 14 amino acids. Looked up from germline, CDR1 is SEHNR and CDR2 is FQNEAQ (reference sequence). J lost 9 bases, V lost 1 base, and 3 bases had no gene match. Together with reference TRBV7-9 and TRBJ2-1, the CDR3 gives the full variable domain: DTGVSQNPRHKITKRGQNVTFRCDPISEHNRLYWYRQTLGQGPEFLTYFQNEAQLEKSRLLSDRFSAERPKGSFSTLEIQRTEQGDSAMYLCASSLGTSGTEQFFGPGTRLTVL.

This chain links TRBV5-1 with TRBJ1-1, with D hard to call. Germline lookup yields CDR1 SGHRS and CDR2 YFSETQ. V was clipped by 0 bases and J by 4 bases, with 10 bases between them. The CDR3 extends over 14 amino acids. The CDR3 DNA reads TGCGCCAGCAGCTTGGAGCCGAGGAGCACTGAAGCTTTCTTT. This codes for CASSLEPRSTEAFF.